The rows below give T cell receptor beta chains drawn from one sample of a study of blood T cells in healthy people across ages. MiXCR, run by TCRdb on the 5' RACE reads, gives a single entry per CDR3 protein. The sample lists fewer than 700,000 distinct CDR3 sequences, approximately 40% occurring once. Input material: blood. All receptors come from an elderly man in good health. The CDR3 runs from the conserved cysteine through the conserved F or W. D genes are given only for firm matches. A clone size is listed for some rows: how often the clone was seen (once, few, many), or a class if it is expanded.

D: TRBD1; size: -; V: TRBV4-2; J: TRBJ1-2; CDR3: CASSPEGQGNYGYTF; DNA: TGTGCCAGCAGCCCAGAGGGACAGGGAAACTATGGCTACACCTTC
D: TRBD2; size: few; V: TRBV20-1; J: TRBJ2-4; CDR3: CSARDPTGGAKNIQYF; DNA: TGCAGTGCTAGAGATCCCACGGGGGGAGCTAAAAACATTCAGTACTTC
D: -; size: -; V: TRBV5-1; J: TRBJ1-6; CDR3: CASSLDGKRIYNSPLHF; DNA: TGCGCCAGCAGCTTGGATGGAAAAAGGATCTATAATTCACCCCTCCACTTT
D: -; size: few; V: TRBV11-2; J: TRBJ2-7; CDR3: CASSPARGIDEQYF; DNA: TGTGCCAGCAGCCCGGCTCGGGGAATCGACGAGCAGTACTTC
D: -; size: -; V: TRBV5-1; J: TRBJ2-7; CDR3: CASSLARHTYEQYF; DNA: TGCGCCAGCAGCTTGGCCAGGCACACCTACGAGCAGTACTTC
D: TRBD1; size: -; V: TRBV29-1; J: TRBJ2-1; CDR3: CSGGQGIGNEQFF; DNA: TGCAGCGGCGGACAGGGAATAGGGAATGAGCAGTTCTTC
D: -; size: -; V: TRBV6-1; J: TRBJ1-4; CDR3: CASSQTRSGEKLFF; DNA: TGTGCCAGCAGTCAAACCCGGTCCGGTGAAAAACTGTTTTTT
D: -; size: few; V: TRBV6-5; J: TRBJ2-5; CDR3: CASSYSRGFGTQYF; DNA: TGTGCCAGCAGTTACTCTCGGGGTTTCGGGACCCAGTACTTC
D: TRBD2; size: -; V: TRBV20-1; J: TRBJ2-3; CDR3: CSARRGGPVFTDTQYF; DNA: TGCAGTGCTAGGCGGGGGGGGCCGGTGTTCACAGATACGCAGTATTTT
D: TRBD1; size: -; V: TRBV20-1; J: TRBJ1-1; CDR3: CSARDRGSTEAFF; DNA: TGCAGTGCTAGAGACAGGGGGAGCACTGAAGCTTTCTTT
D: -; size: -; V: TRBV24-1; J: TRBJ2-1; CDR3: CATSDLRDSRGASYNEQFF; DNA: TGTGCCACCAGTGATTTGCGGGATTCTAGGGGAGCATCTTACAATGAGCAGTTCTTC
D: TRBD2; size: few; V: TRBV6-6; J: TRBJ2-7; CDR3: CASSYYLAGTEQYF; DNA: TGTGCCAGCAGTTATTACCTAGCGGGGACCGAGCAGTACTTC
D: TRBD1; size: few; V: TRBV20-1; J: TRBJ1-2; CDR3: CSASTGDPYGYTF; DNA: TGCAGTGCTTCCACAGGGGACCCCTATGGCTACACCTTC
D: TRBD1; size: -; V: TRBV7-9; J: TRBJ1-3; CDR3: CASSPRTGLSGNTIYF; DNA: TGTGCCAGCAGCCCCCGGACAGGGCTCTCTGGAAACACCATATATTTT
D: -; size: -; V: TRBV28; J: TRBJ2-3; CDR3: CASGIAAMGTQYF; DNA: TGTGCCAGCGGAATAGCAGCTATGGGTACGCAGTATTTT
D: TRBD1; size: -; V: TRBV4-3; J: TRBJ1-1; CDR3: CASSQVTGGRTFF; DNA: TGCGCCAGCAGCCAAGTGACAGGGGGGAGAACTTTCTTT
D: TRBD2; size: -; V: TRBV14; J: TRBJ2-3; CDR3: CASSQGLAGSTDTQYF; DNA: TGTGCCAGCAGCCAGGGACTAGCGGGGAGCACAGATACGCAGTATTTT
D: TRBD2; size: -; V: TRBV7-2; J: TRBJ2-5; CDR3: CASGGGGLQETQYF; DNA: TGTGCCAGCGGCGGGGGAGGGTTACAAGAGACCCAGTACTTC
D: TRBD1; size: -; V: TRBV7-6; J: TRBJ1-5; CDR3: CASSQRQGARQPQHF; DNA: TGTGCCAGCAGCCAAAGACAGGGGGCGAGGCAGCCCCAGCATTTT
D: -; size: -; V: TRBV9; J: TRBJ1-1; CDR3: CASSPRREGNTEAFF; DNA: TGTGCCAGCAGCCCCAGGCGGGAAGGGAACACTGAAGCTTTCTTT
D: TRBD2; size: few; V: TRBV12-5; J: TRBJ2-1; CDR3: CASGLVKAGLAGGPGNEQFF; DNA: TGTGCTAGTGGTTTGGTAAAGGCGGGACTAGCGGGGGGGCCAGGGAATGAGCAGTTCTTC
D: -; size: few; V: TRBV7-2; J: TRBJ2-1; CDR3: CASSQTRGSYNEQFF; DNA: TGTGCCAGCAGCCAAACTCGGGGATCCTACAATGAGCAGTTCTTC